This TCR beta chain was found in a study of shared clonotypes between healthy human individuals. This clone was seen just once. CDR1 is SGHVS and CDR2 is FNYEAQ in the germline V gene. Trimming shortened V by 1 base and J by 1 base, and 8 bases separated the two germline ends. This CDR3 region has 14 residues. Repertoires were generated with immunoSEQ multiplex PCR, while TCRdb's copy carries only in-frame clones and drops some. The sample includes some 2 million clones, roughly 96% seen only once; the top ten take more than 0.1%. The J gene is TRBJ2-7, the V gene TRBV7-6; D gene ambiguous. The TCR originated in a man aged 18 to 30 in good health. Sequencing used naive CD4+ T cells sorted from blood. Documented subset: CD45RA+ positively selected. The CDR3 is CASSLGPVSYEQYF. CDR3 bases: TGTGCCAGCAGCTTAGGCCCAGTATCCTACGAGCAGTACTTC.